These 26 T cell receptor beta chains were sequenced from one sample in a study of blood T cell repertoires in COVID-19. Profiling relied on immunoSEQ multiplex PCR, and the TCRdb table lists in-frame clones only, not all of them. The sample holds a few hundred thousand clones, about 90% seen once. The sequenced sample was PBMCs or T cells enriched from blood (not recorded which). The receptors here all came from a woman aged 30 to 39 who had recovered from COVID-19.

V usage is TRBV7-2 and J usage is TRBJ1-4, with D unresolved. The CDR3 sequence is 14 residues long. The germline CDR1 and CDR2 sequences are SGHTA and FQGNSA. The V and J ends lost 5 bases and 7 bases respectively, with 14 bases between them. As DNA, the CDR3 is TGTGCCAGCAGCCTCCCGGGGTTAGGTGAAAAACTGTTTTTT. Its protein product is CASSLPGLGEKLFF.

This clone occurred many times. The V call is TRBV27, the J call TRBJ2-3; 8 bases are a match to TRBD1. Germline values: CDR1 MNHEY, CDR2 SMNVEV (reference sequence). V lost 2 bases to trimming and J lost 1 base; unmatched junction nucleotides: 5. The CDR3 length is 16 residues. The CDR3 sequence: CASSLTPGQGTDTQYF. In nucleotides, the CDR3 is TGTGCCAGCAGTTTAACACCGGGACAGGGCACAGATACGCAGTATTTT.

CDR3 in amino acids: CAIPQEGIAEKLFF. For the CDR3, the DNA is TGTGCCATTCCCCAGGAGGGTATCGCAGAAAAACTGTTTTTT. This chain uses TRBV7-9 with TRBJ1-4; D remains ambiguous. The ends were cut back, 10 bases at V and 8 bases at J, with 20 bases in the middle. CDR3 length: 14 amino acids. CDR1 and CDR2 (germline): SEHNR, FQNEAQ (reference sequence).

About this clone: At the DNA level, this CDR3 is encoded by other sequences in the same sample as well. V is TRBV9 and J is TRBJ2-7, with D hard to call. The V and J ends lost 4 bases and 2 bases respectively, with 7 bases between them. Germline CDR1 is SGDLS and CDR2 is YYNGEE. This CDR3 region has 12 residues. The CDR3 bases are TGTGCCAGCAGCCCTGGGCCCTACGAGCAGTACTTC. This encodes CASSPGPYEQYF.

The genes are TRBV24-1 and TRBJ2-2; 9 positions agree with TRBD1. J was trimmed by 6 bases and V by 4 bases; bases with no gene match: 5. The CDR3 sequence is 15 residues long. Germline V lookup: CDR1 KGHDR, CDR2 SFDVKD. In DNA, the CDR3 is TGTGCCACCAGTGACCCGGGACAGGGAGCCGGGGAGCTGTTTTTT. It translates to CATSDPGQGAGELFF.

This clone was observed a few times. The same CDR3 is also encoded by other DNA sequences in this sample. The rearrangement links TRBV9 to TRBJ2-7, with 7 bases aligning to TRBD1. Losses at the gene ends were 2 bases for V and 0 bases for J; bases not matched to a gene: 2. The CDR3 covers 14 residues. Germline-derived CDR1 and CDR2 are SGDLS and YYNGEE. Here the CDR3 reads CASSVTGNSYEQYF. In DNA form, the CDR3 reads TGTGCCAGCAGCGTGACAGGGAACTCCTACGAGCAGTACTTC.

The J gene is TRBJ1-2, the V gene TRBV18, with unresolved D. This CDR3 region has 13 residues. V dropped 3 bases and J dropped 5 bases, with 10 bases sitting between them. CDR1 is KGHSH, CDR2 LQKENI, per germline. As DNA, the CDR3 is TGTGCCAGCTCACCTTCAAGAGTGTATGGCTACACCTTC. Amino acid sequence: CASSPSRVYGYTF.

The chain combines TRBV27 with TRBJ2-4; the D gene is possibly TRBD1 (6 bases). Trimming cost V 5 bases and J 6 bases, with 17 bases left between them. The CDR3 covers 15 residues. Germline CDR1 and CDR2: MNHEY and SMNVEV (reference sequence). CDR3 residues: CASSAAPGTTNIQYF. DNA for the CDR3: TGTGCCAGCAGTGCCGCCCCCGGGACAACAAACATTCAGTACTTC.

The rearrangement uses TRBV16 and TRBJ2-1; 8 bases map to TRBD2. Trimming took 4 bases from V and 0 from J; bases not matched to a gene: 8. Germline-derived CDR1 and CDR2 are KGHSY and FQNENV. The CDR3 runs 17 residues. CDR3: CASSPELAESSYNEQFF. As DNA, the CDR3 is TGTGCCAGCAGCCCAGAACTAGCGGAGAGCTCCTACAATGAGCAGTTCTTC.

This clone was recorded only once. The rearrangement uses TRBV6-5 and TRBJ1-3, with no clear D. Deletions cut 0 bases from V and 4 bases from J, with 10 bases between. Germline V gives CDR1 MNHEY, CDR2 SVGAGI. CDR3 size: 15 residues. The CDR3 region is CASSYSRMPGNTIYF. CDR3 bases: TGTGCCAGCAGTTACTCGAGAATGCCAGGAAACACCATATATTTT.

The V call is TRBV30, the J call TRBJ1-1; tentative D call: TRBD1 (5 bases). Trimming cost V 4 bases and J 6 bases, with 15 bases left between them. CDR3 size: 13 residues. CDR1 GTSNPN and CDR2 SVGIG come from the germline V gene (reference sequence). This CDR3 reads CAWNPWRRAEAFF. The DNA for the CDR3 is TGTGCCTGGAACCCTTGGCGCAGGGCTGAAGCTTTCTTT. Based on the CDR3 plus reference TRBV30 and TRBJ1-1, the full variable domain is SQTIHQWPATLVQPVGSPLSLECTVEGTSNPNLYWYRQAAGRGLQLLFYSVGIGQISSEVPQNLSASRPQDRQFILSSKKLLLSDSGFYLCAWNPWRRAEAFFGQGTRLTVV.

V and J are TRBV6-1 and TRBJ2-7, with D perhaps TRBD2 (6 bases). Germline loops: CDR1 MNHNS, CDR2 SASEGT. The V end lost 2 bases, the J end lost 6 bases, and 11 bases lay between the germline ends. This CDR3 comprises 13 residues. The CDR3 region has the DNA TGTGCCAGCAGTGAACTGGGGCGGGGCGAGCAGTACTTC. The encoded protein is CASSELGRGEQYF.

V gene TRBV27 combines with J gene TRBJ2-5; the match to TRBD1 covers 7 bases. Germline assignment: CDR1 MNHEY and CDR2 SMNVEV (reference sequence). This CDR3 is built from 15 residues. V lost 10 bases and J lost 7; bases outside the gene matches: 18. CDR3 nucleotide sequence: TGTGCCATCGCCCCTTCGGGACAGACCCTTTCGACCCAGTACTTC. Residues: CAIAPSGQTLSTQYF.

The gene calls are TRBV6-6 and TRBJ2-7; 9 bases are shared with TRBD1. Germline values: CDR1 MNHNY, CDR2 SVGAGI (reference sequence). The CDR3 is 14 residues long. Trimming cost V 1 base and J 4 bases; bases outside gene matches: 2. CDR3 in amino acids: CASSYLQGAYEQYF. DNA for the CDR3: TGTGCCAGCAGTTACTTACAGGGGGCATACGAGCAGTACTTC.

J is TRBJ2-7 and V is TRBV9, with a weak D call TRBD1 (5 bases). Trimming cost V 4 bases and J 0 bases, with 11 bases left between them. The CDR3 length is 14 residues. CDR1 SGDLS and CDR2 YYNGEE come from the germline V gene. The CDR3 here is CASSSRQSSYEQYF. The DNA of the CDR3 is TGTGCCAGCAGCTCTCGACAGAGCTCCTACGAGCAGTACTTC. Using reference TRBV9 and TRBJ2-7 for the parts outside the CDR3, the full variable domain is DSGVTQTPKHLITATGQRVTLRCSPRSGDLSVYWYQQSLDQGLQFLIQYYNGEERAKGNILERFSAQQFPDLHSELNLSSLELGDSALYFCASSSRQSSYEQYFGPGTRLTVT.

The CDR3 DNA reads TGCAGCGTTGATTTTGCAGGCAACTACGAGCAGTACTTC. Amino acid sequence: CSVDFAGNYEQYF. The chain has TRBV29-1 and TRBJ2-7; D remains ambiguous. The ends were cut back, 3 bases at V and 3 bases at J, with 12 bases in the middle. This CDR3 has 13 amino acids. The V gene's germline CDR1 is SQVTM and CDR2 ANQGSEA.

This chain joins TRBV7-9 and TRBJ2-3; D ambiguous. The V gene's germline CDR1 is SEHNR and CDR2 FQNEAQ (reference sequence). There are 12 residues in the CDR3. The V and J ends lost 3 bases and 6 bases respectively, with 7 bases between them. The CDR3 DNA follows: TGTGCCAGCAGCTTTGGCCAGGATACGCAGTATTTT. Residues: CASSFGQDTQYF.

The chain uses TRBV11-2 and TRBJ1-5; tentatively, D is TRBD1 (5 bases). V was cut by 0 bases and J by 3 bases, with 9 bases left in between. CDR3 size: 15 residues. Germline V lookup: CDR1 SGHAT, CDR2 FQNNGV. This chain's CDR3 is CASSLEGLNNQPQHF. CDR3 DNA sequence: TGTGCCAGCAGCTTAGAGGGGCTTAACAATCAGCCCCAGCATTTT.

The chain employs TRBV5-6 and TRBJ1-2; 10 bases line up with TRBD1. The CDR3 covers 18 residues. Trimming removed 0 bases from V and 3 bases from J; junction bases left unmatched: 11. Germline assignment: CDR1 SGHDT and CDR2 YYEEEE. This CDR3 is CASSLVGTGVLLYYGYTF. CDR3 bases: TGTGCCAGCAGCTTGGTGGGGACAGGGGTCCTCCTCTACTATGGCTACACCTTC. The full variable domain, in which reference TRBV5-6 and TRBJ1-2 provide the parts outside the CDR3, is DAGVTQSPTHLIKTRGQQVTLRCSPKSGHDTVSWYQQALGQGPQFIFQYYEEEERQRGNFPDRFSGHQFPNYSSELNVNALLLGDSALYLCASSLVGTGVLLYYGYTFGSGTRLTVV.

The rearrangement uses TRBV3-1 (or the pseudogene TRBV3-2) and TRBJ1-2; D unresolved. From germline, CDR1 is LGHDT and CDR2 YNNKEL (reference sequence). V lost 6 bases to trimming and J lost 8 bases, with 19 bases between them. This CDR3 has 14 amino acids. The CDR3 coding sequence is TGTGCCAGCAGTCTAAACGGGGAAGGCCGCGGCTACACCTTC. This codes for CASSLNGEGRGYTF.

The chain carries TRBV4-2 and TRBJ2-7; 12 bases are a match to TRBD1. The CDR3 has 16 residues. The ends lost 0 bases at V and 5 bases at J; junction bases unmatched: 5. Germline V gene data show CDR1 as LGHNA and CDR2 as YNFKEQ. The CDR3 bases are TGTGCCAGCAGCCAAGAATGGGGACAGGGGGCCCACGAGCAGTACTTC. Translated, it gives CASSQEWGQGAHEQYF.

J is TRBJ2-1 and V is TRBV2; D is possibly TRBD2 (5 bases). Looked up from germline, CDR1 is SNHLY and CDR2 is FYNNEI. This CDR3 has 14 residues. V dropped 7 bases and J dropped 3 bases, with 13 bases sitting between them. CDR3 in DNA: TGTGCCAGCAATCCGAACCGGGACTACAATGAGCAGTTCTTC. This gives the protein CASNPNRDYNEQFF.

This clone was observed a single time. The V gene is TRBV2, the J gene TRBJ1-1, with TRBD1 identical over 9 bases. Germline V gene data show CDR1 as SNHLY and CDR2 as FYNNEI. V lost 3 bases and J lost 1; bases outside the gene matches: 0. CDR3 length equals 14 residues. In DNA, the CDR3 is TGTGCCAGCAGTGAGGACAGGGGGAACACTGAAGCTTTCTTT. Its translation is CASSEDRGNTEAFF.

Details on this clone: Germline and junction disagree at one end, which may indicate a read error. The chain recombines TRBV3-1 (or the pseudogene TRBV3-2) with TRBJ2-5; 8 bases match TRBD2. The CDR3 loop spans 17 amino acids. Germline V gene lookup returns CDR1 LGHDT and CDR2 YNNKEL (reference sequence). This CDR3 is CLTGLGGGPRNQETQYF. The CDR3 nucleotides read TGCTTGACCGGGCTGGGCGGGGGGCCGAGGAACCAAGAGACCCAGTACTTC.

This rearrangement joins TRBV18 to TRBJ2-5; 9 nucleotides line up with TRBD2. Germline-derived CDR1 and CDR2 are KGHSH and LQKENI. The CDR3 has 15 residues. V trimming: 5 bases; J trimming: 1 base; junction bases outside the gene matches: 5. In DNA form, the CDR3 reads TGTGCCAGCTCATCACTAGCGGGTATCCAAGAGACCCAGTACTTC. Protein sequence: CASSSLAGIQETQYF.

This chain uses TRBV29-1 with TRBJ2-1, with no clear D. The length of the CDR3 is 11 residues. CDR1 and CDR2 (germline): SQVTM, ANQGSEA. The V gene lost 5 bases and the J gene lost 3 bases, with 5 bases spanning the gap. CDR3 amino acids: CSVHNYNEQFF. The CDR3 DNA is TGCAGCGTTCACAACTACAATGAGCAGTTCTTC.